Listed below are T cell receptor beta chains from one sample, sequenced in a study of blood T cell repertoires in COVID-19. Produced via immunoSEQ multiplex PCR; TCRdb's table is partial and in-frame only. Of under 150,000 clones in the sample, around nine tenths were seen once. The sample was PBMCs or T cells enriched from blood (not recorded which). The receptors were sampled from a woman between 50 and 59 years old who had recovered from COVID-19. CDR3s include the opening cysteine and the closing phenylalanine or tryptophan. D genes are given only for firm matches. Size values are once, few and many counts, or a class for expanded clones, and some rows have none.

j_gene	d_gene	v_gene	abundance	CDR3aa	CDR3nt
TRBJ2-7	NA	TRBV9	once	CASSQDSYEQYF	TGTGCCAGCAGCCAGGACAGCTACGAGCAGTACTTC
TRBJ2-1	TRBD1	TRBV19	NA	CASAGQGAGNEQFF	TGTGCCAGTGCCGGACAGGGGGCGGGTAATGAGCAGTTCTTC
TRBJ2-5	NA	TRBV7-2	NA	CASSLVQGDSETQYF	TGTGCCAGCAGCTTGGTTCAGGGCGACTCAGAGACCCAGTACTTC
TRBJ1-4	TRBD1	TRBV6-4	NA	CASGRQGKNEKLFF	TGTGCCAGCGGGAGACAGGGAAAAAATGAAAAACTGTTTTTT
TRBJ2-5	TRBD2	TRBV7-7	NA	CASRPLAGGQETQYF	TGTGCTAGCAGACCCCTAGCGGGGGGACAAGAGACCCAGTACTTC
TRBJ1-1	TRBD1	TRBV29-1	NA	CSSRQGLETEAFF	TGCAGCAGTAGACAGGGGTTGGAAACTGAAGCTTTCTTT
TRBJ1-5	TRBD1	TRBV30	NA	CAWGTGDNQPQHF	TGTGCCTGGGGGACAGGGGACAATCAGCCCCAGCATTTT
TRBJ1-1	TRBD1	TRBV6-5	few	CASSTRDRRVTEAFF	TGTGCCAGCAGTACAAGGGACAGACGCGTCACTGAAGCTTTCTTT
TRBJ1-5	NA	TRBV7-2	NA	CASSSGLEQPQHF	TGTGCCAGCAGCTCCGGGTTGGAACAGCCCCAGCATTTT
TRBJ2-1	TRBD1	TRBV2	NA	CASSERGHPGAQFF	TGTGCCAGCAGTGAAAGGGGGCACCCTGGGGCGCAGTTCTTC
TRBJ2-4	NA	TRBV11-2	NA	CASSPDRLIAKNIQYF	TGTGCCAGCAGCCCGGACAGACTAATAGCCAAAAACATTCAGTACTTC
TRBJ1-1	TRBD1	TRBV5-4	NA	CASSLQGAGTEAFF	TGTGCCAGCAGCCTCCAGGGGGCTGGCACTGAAGCTTTCTTT
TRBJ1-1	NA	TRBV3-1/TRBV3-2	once	CASSEARESTEAFF	TGTGCCAGCAGCGAAGCCCGGGAGAGCACTGAAGCTTTCTTT
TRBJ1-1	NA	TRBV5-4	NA	CASSLVGGRDTEAFF	TGTGCCAGCAGCTTGGTTGGGGGGAGGGACACTGAAGCTTTCTTT
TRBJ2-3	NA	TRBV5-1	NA	CASSLDSASTDTQYF	TGCGCCAGCAGCTTGGATAGTGCAAGCACAGATACGCAGTATTTT
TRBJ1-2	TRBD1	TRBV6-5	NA	CASTPGPGGFYGYTF	TGTGCCAGCACCCCGGGGCCAGGGGGTTTCTATGGCTACACCTTC
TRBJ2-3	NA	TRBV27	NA	CASSLDWRAGYGTQYF	TGTGCCAGCAGTTTAGATTGGAGGGCGGGGTACGGTACGCAGTATTTT
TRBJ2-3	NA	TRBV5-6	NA	CASSLATLGSDTQYF	TGTGCCAGCAGCTTGGCTACCCTAGGTTCAGATACGCAGTATTTT
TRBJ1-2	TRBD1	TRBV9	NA	CASSVGTGFYGYTF	TGTGCCAGCAGCGTAGGGACAGGGTTCTATGGCTACACTTTC
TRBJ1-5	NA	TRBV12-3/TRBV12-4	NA	CASSLADKQPQHF	TGTGCCAGCAGTTTAGCCGACAAACAGCCCCAGCATTTT
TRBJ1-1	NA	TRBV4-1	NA	CASSPTYGGYTEAFF	TGCGCCAGCAGCCCCACTTACGGGGGGTACACTGAAGCTTTCTTT
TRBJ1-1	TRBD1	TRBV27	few	CASTPGQGVRNTEAFF	TGTGCCAGCACCCCGGGGCAGGGGGTACGGAACACTGAAGCTTTCTTT
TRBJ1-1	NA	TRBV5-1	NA	CASSSSPGGGSTEAFF	TGCGCCAGCAGCTCCTCCCCCGGGGGGGGAAGTACTGAAGCTTTCTTT
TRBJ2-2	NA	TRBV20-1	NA	CSAQNTGELFF	TGCAGTGCCCAGAACACCGGGGAGCTGTTTTTT
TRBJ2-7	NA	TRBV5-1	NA	CASSLAPGPSSYEQYF	TGCGCCAGCAGCTTGGCCCCAGGGCCGAGCTCCTACGAGCAGTACTTC
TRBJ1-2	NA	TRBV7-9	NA	CASSLYGEGAGYTF	TGTGCCAGCAGCTTATACGGGGAAGGAGCGGGCTACACCTTC
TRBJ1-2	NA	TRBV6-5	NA	CASSYLGGENYGYTF	TGTGCCAGCAGTTACCTGGGGGGGGAGAACTATGGCTACACCTTC
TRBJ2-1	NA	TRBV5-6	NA	CASSLAASDNEQFF	TGTGCCAGCAGCTTGGCCGCTAGTGACAATGAGCAGTTCTTC
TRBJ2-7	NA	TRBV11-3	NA	CASSLAPTAYEQYF	TGTGCCAGCAGCTTAGCCCCGACAGCATACGAGCAGTACTTC
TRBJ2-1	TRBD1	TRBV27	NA	CASSFTGGSSYNEQFF	TGTGCCAGCAGTTTCACAGGGGGGAGCTCCTACAATGAGCAGTTCTTC
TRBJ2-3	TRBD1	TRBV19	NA	CARRQGAIGTDTQYF	TGTGCCAGAAGACAGGGGGCGATTGGCACAGATACGCAGTATTTT
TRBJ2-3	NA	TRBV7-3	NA	CASSPGDTDTQYF	TGTGCCAGCAGCCCAGGGGACACAGATACGCAGTATTTT
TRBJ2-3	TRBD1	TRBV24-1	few	CATSDWDSFSTDTQYF	TGTGCCACCAGTGATTGGGACAGCTTTAGCACAGATACGCAGTATTTT
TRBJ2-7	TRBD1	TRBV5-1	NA	CASSPGTGTYEQYF	TGCGCCAGCAGCCCCGGGACAGGTACCTACGAGCAGTACTTC
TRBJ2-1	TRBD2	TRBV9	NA	CASSPPGLAGGRDEQFF	TGTGCCAGCAGCCCTCCGGGACTAGCGGGGGGGCGGGATGAGCAGTTCTTC
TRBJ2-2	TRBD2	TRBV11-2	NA	CASSAGGSAGELFF	TGTGCCAGCAGTGCGGGGGGGTCTGCCGGGGAGCTGTTTTTT
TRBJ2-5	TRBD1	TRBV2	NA	CASSLSRTGVGETQYF	TGTGCCAGCAGTTTAAGCCGCACAGGGGTGGGAGAGACCCAGTACTTC
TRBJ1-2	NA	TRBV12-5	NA	CASGGTLNYGYTF	TGTGCTAGTGGGGGGACACTTAACTATGGCTACACCTTC
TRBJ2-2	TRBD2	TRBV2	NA	CASSRGLAGAANTGELFF	TGTGCCAGCAGCAGGGGACTAGCGGGGGCCGCGAACACCGGGGAGCTGTTTTTT
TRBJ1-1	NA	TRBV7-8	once	CASSLATGSTEAFF	TGTGCCAGCAGCCTCGCGACAGGATCCACTGAAGCTTTCTTT
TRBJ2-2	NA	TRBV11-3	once	CASSFMTGELFF	TGTGCCAGCAGCTTTATGACCGGGGAGCTGTTTTTT
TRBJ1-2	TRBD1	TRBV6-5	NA	CASSKPGGASGYTF	TGTGCCAGCAGTAAGCCAGGGGGCGCATCTGGCTACACCTTC
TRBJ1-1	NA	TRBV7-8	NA	CASSLLGRGNTEAFF	TGTGCCAGCAGCTTACTGGGGCGGGGGAACACTGAAGCTTTCTTT
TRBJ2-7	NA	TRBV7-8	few	CASSLQYEQYF	TGTGCCAGCAGCCTCCAATACGAGCAGTACTTC
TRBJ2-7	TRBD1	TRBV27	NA	CASSGTAYEQYF	TGTGCCAGCAGCGGGACAGCTTACGAGCAGTACTTC
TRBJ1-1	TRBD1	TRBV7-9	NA	CASSPRTGPFLAFF	TGTGCCAGCAGCCCACGGACAGGCCCTTTCTTAGCTTTCTTT
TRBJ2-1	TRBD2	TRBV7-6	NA	CASSSSGGDYNEQFF	TGTGCCAGCAGCTCTAGCGGGGGGGACTACAATGAGCAGTTCTTC
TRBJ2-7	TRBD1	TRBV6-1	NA	CASRTGGAGEQYF	TGTGCCAGCAGAACAGGGGGCGCGGGTGAGCAGTACTTC
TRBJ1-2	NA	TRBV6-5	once	CATELRRDYGYTF	TGTGCGACAGAACTACGGCGGGATTATGGCTACACCTTC
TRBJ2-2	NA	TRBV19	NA	CASSGGLDGELFF	TGTGCCAGTAGTGGGGGGTTGGACGGGGAGCTGTTTTTT
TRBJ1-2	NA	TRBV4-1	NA	CASSHPFRGRGYGYTF	TGCGCCAGCAGCCATCCCTTCCGGGGGAGAGGCTATGGCTACACCTTC
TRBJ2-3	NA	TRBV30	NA	CAWSVRRNFISTDTQYF	TGTGCCTGGAGTGTACGCAGGAATTTTATAAGCACAGATACGCAGTATTTT
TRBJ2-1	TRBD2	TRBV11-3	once	CASSLDRGGTYNEQFF	TGTGCCAGCAGCTTAGATCGGGGGGGCACCTACAATGAGCAGTTCTTC
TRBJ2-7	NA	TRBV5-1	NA	CASSLLGQLLVEQYF	TGCGCCAGCAGCTTGCTAGGACAGCTACTGGTGGAGCAGTACTTC
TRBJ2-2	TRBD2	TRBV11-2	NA	CASSSTSGGAAGELFF	TGTGCCAGCAGCTCGACTAGCGGGGGGGCCGCCGGGGAGCTGTTTTTT